What follows describes a single T cell receptor (beta chain). No antigen is known for it. V was cut by 6 bases and J by 2 bases, with 10 bases left in between. The CDR3 extends over 14 amino acids. CDR1 is MDHEN, CDR2 SYDVKM, per germline. This sample is part of a study of T cell responses to AZD1222 COVID-19 vaccine. Sequencing used immunoSEQ multiplex PCR; TCRdb keeps in-frame clones, though not all of them. The sample contains fewer than 85,000 clones, 88% of which appear only once. General observations from the study: Every sample of the repertoires postdated the peak T cell response.

The sequence was obtained from an adult who received the MenACWY meningococcal vaccine as a control. The sequences come from peripheral blood, collected 28 days after the second dose of the MenACWY control vaccine. The rearrangement uses TRBV28 and TRBJ2-2; D gene unclear. For the CDR3, the DNA is TGTGCCAGCAGGGAGCCAGGCAACACCGGGGAGCTGTTTTTT. It translates to CASREPGNTGELFF.